Listed below are T cell receptor beta chains from one sample, sequenced in a study of blood T cell repertoires in COVID-19. Measured with immunoSEQ multiplex PCR; TCRdb has only the in-frame clones, and not every one. The table has around 65,000 clones, under 85% seen once; the top ten hold around 21%. The specimen was peripheral blood. All receptors derive from a woman older than 75 with active or convalescent COVID-19. Each CDR3 is given with its conserved first and last residue. D genes are given only for firm matches. Size tells how often a clone was seen (once, few, many) or the class of an expanded clone, and some rows leave it out.

V gene	clone size	J gene	D gene	CDR3 protein	CDR3 DNA
TRBV28	.	TRBJ1-2	TRBD1	CASKTDLGTGLYGYTF	TGTGCCAGCAAGACCGACCTCGGGACAGGGTTGTATGGCTACACCTTC
TRBV5-4	many	TRBJ2-2	TRBD1	CASSPRNRGLGRTGELFF	TGTGCCAGCAGCCCGAGGAACAGGGGGCTTGGTCGCACCGGGGAGCTGTTTTTT
TRBV3-1/TRBV3-2	.	TRBJ1-2	.	CASSQDWRDYGYTF	TGTGCCAGCAGCCAAGATTGGAGAGACTATGGCTACACCTTC
TRBV3-1/TRBV3-2	.	TRBJ1-6	.	CASSLDYPIIHHNSPLHF	TGTGCCAGCAGCCTTGACTATCCCATCATACATCATAATTCACCCCTCCACTTT
TRBV27	.	TRBJ1-5	.	CASSPIQGLDNQPQHF	TGTGCCAGCAGCCCGATACAGGGTCTGGACAATCAGCCCCAGCATTTT
TRBV21-1	.	TRBJ2-7	.	CASSKAEERGGRPYEQYF	TGTGCCAGCAGCAAAGCCGAAGAGCGGGGTGGCCGACCCTACGAGCAGTACTTC
TRBV9	.	TRBJ1-1	.	CASSVVPGQSTEAFF	TGTGCCAGCAGCGTAGTCCCGGGACAATCGACTGAAGCTTTCTTT
TRBV10-3	.	TRBJ1-1	.	CAISVQGNTEAFF	TGTGCCATAAGTGTACAGGGGAACACTGAAGCTTTCTTT
TRBV15	.	TRBJ1-4	.	CATSRDAAPTVTGFNEKLFF	TGTGCCACCAGCAGAGATGCGGCTCCGACCGTGACAGGCTTTAATGAAAAACTGTTTTTT
TRBV5-1	.	TRBJ1-2	TRBD1	CASRTGTDYYGYTF	TGCGCCAGCAGAACTGGGACAGATTACTATGGCTACACCTTC
TRBV5-1	once	TRBJ1-1	.	CASSLAGISTPEAFF	TGCGCCAGCAGCTTGGCAGGGATAAGTACCCCTGAAGCTTTCTTT
TRBV18	.	TRBJ1-3	TRBD1	CASSPGQTSAGNTIYF	TGTGCCAGCTCACCGGGACAGACCTCCGCTGGAAACACCATATATTTT
TRBV19	.	TRBJ1-2	.	CASSALDRKGGYGYTF	TGTGCCAGTAGTGCTCTCGACAGGAAAGGGGGCTATGGCTACACCTTC
TRBV7-9	.	TRBJ2-1	TRBD1	CASRSTGGSHNEQFF	TGTGCCAGCAGGTCAACAGGGGGATCCCACAATGAGCAGTTCTTC
TRBV6-5	.	TRBJ2-1	TRBD1	CASGKTGGIYNEQFF	TGTGCCAGCGGAAAGACAGGGGGGATATACAATGAGCAGTTCTTC
TRBV7-9	.	TRBJ1-6	TRBD1	CASSLGQGAMDNSPLHF	TGTGCCAGCAGCTTAGGACAGGGGGCAATGGATAATTCACCCCTCCACTTT
TRBV18	.	TRBJ1-4	TRBD1	CASSPAGTVGEKLFF	TGTGCCAGCTCCCCTGCCGGGACAGTAGGCGAAAAACTGTTTTTT
TRBV12-3/TRBV12-4	few	TRBJ1-4	TRBD1	CASSRQGNEKLFF	TGTGCCAGCAGTAGACAGGGGAATGAAAAACTGTTTTTT
TRBV18	.	TRBJ2-7	.	CASSPPSRDYEQYF	TGTGCCAGCTCACCACCATCCAGGGACTACGAGCAGTACTTC
TRBV27	.	TRBJ1-6	.	CASSLTVRSNSPLHF	TGTGCCAGCAGTTTAACCGTCAGATCGAATTCACCCCTCCACTTT
TRBV19	.	TRBJ1-2	TRBD1	CASSPQGQGYGYTF	TGTGCCAGTAGTCCACAAGGACAGGGCTATGGCTACACCTTC
TRBV19	.	TRBJ1-1	TRBD1	CASLGTGQPNTEAFF	TGTGCCAGTCTGGGGACGGGACAGCCGAACACTGAAGCTTTCTTT
TRBV29-1	.	TRBJ2-7	TRBD1	CSVDSDRGREQYF	TGCAGCGTTGATTCGGACAGGGGACGCGAGCAGTACTTC
TRBV6-5	.	TRBJ1-4	TRBD1	CASSYTAGTENEKLFF	TGTGCCAGCAGTTACACCGCGGGGACAGAGAATGAAAAACTGTTTTTT
TRBV29-1	.	TRBJ2-6	TRBD1	CSVDQGQGISGANVLTF	TGCAGCGTTGACCAAGGACAGGGGATATCCGGGGCCAACGTCCTGACTTTC
TRBV7-8	.	TRBJ1-6	.	CASSLDRQGTNSPLHF	TGTGCCAGCAGCCTCGACAGGCAAGGGACTAATTCACCCCTCCACTTT
TRBV10-3	.	TRBJ2-1	TRBD2	CAISGLAGAYNEQFF	TGTGCCATCAGTGGCTTAGCGGGGGCCTACAATGAGCAGTTCTTC
TRBV20-1	.	TRBJ2-5	TRBD2	CSASVSGGAGETQYF	TGCAGTGCTAGTGTTAGCGGGGGGGCCGGAGAGACCCAGTACTTC
TRBV3-1/TRBV3-2	.	TRBJ1-2	TRBD1	CASSQGTGGVYGYTF	TGTGCCAGCAGCCAGGGGACAGGGGGCGTTTATGGCTACACCTTC
TRBV5-6	.	TRBJ1-1	.	CASSPRPTHTEAFF	TGTGCCAGCAGCCCTAGGCCGACGCACACTGAAGCTTTCTTT
TRBV20-1	.	TRBJ2-7	.	CSASGGTRGEQYF	TGCAGTGCTAGTGGAGGTACTAGAGGCGAGCAGTACTTC
TRBV30	.	TRBJ1-4	.	CAWSGDRSGRLFF	TGTGCCTGGAGTGGCGATAGGTCCGGGAGACTGTTTTTT
TRBV3-1/TRBV3-2	.	TRBJ2-5	.	CASSQRQETQYF	TGTGCCAGCAGCCAACGCCAAGAGACCCAGTACTTC
TRBV5-1	.	TRBJ1-4	.	CASSAGSGAYLEKLFF	TGCGCCAGCAGCGCTGGGTCAGGGGCATACTTGGAAAAACTGTTTTTT
TRBV19	.	TRBJ2-7	TRBD1	CASRGNRDSLYEQYF	TGTGCCAGTAGAGGGAACCGGGACAGCCTCTACGAGCAGTACTTC
TRBV7-9	few	TRBJ2-7	.	CASSPRTGPLYEQYF	TGTGCCAGCAGCCCGCGGACTGGACCTCTCTACGAGCAGTACTTC
TRBV10-3	.	TRBJ1-4	.	CAISDTGGGALREKLFF	TGTGCCATCAGTGATACCGGGGGGGGCGCCTTACGGGAAAAACTGTTTTTT
TRBV19	.	TRBJ1-5	TRBD1	CASSSQGAVQPQHF	TGTGCCAGTAGTTCCCAGGGGGCGGTTCAGCCCCAGCATTTT
TRBV19	.	TRBJ1-3	.	CANGGGSLKRCGNTIYF	TGTGCCAACGGGGGGGGGTCTCTAAAACGATGTGGGAACACCATATATTTT
TRBV7-2	.	TRBJ1-2	.	CASSLVSGSGSNYGYTF	TGTGCCAGCAGCTTAGTCTCAGGGTCTGGCTCTAACTATGGCTACACCTTC
TRBV7-9	.	TRBJ1-5	TRBD1	CASSSGTARDQPQHF	TGTGCCAGCAGCTCCGGGACAGCTAGGGATCAGCCCCAGCATTTT
TRBV24-1	.	TRBJ1-2	TRBD1	CATSEINPSSGTGKGYTF	TGTGCCACCAGTGAAATTAACCCTTCCTCCGGGACAGGGAAGGGCTACACCTTC
TRBV11-2	.	TRBJ2-6	.	CASRPQTGEGANVLTF	TGTGCCAGCAGGCCTCAGACCGGAGAAGGGGCCAACGTCCTGACTTTC
TRBV27	.	TRBJ1-2	.	CASSLGGEAYGYTF	TGTGCCAGCAGTTTGGGGGGGGAGGCCTATGGCTACACCTTC
TRBV6-4	.	TRBJ1-5	.	CASPGPQHF	TGTGCCAGCCCGGGACCCCAGCATTTT
TRBV11-3	.	TRBJ2-1	.	CASSLKPDNEQFF	TGTGCCAGCAGCCTAAAGCCTGACAATGAGCAGTTCTTC
TRBV6-5	few	TRBJ1-2	.	CASRRRWDYGYTF	TGTGCCAGCAGGCGGCGATGGGACTATGGCTACACCTTC
TRBV29-1	few	TRBJ2-3	TRBD2	CSSSSGGAIDTQYF	TGCAGCTCTTCTAGCGGGGGGGCGATAGATACGCAGTATTTT
TRBV5-1	.	TRBJ2-7	.	CASSLKAPSYEQYF	TGCGCCAGCAGCTTGAAAGCGCCCTCCTACGAGCAGTACTTC
TRBV5-4	.	TRBJ1-1	.	CASSLAAGYTEAFF	TGTGCCAGCAGCTTGGCCGCAGGGTACACTGAAGCTTTCTTT
TRBV7-2	.	TRBJ2-3	TRBD1	CASSLRAGTVITDTQYF	TGTGCCAGCAGCTTAAGGGCCGGGACAGTAATCACAGATACGCAGTATTTT
TRBV21-1	.	TRBJ2-5	.	CASTLGSGETQYF	TGTGCCAGCACCTTGGGTAGCGGAGAGACCCAGTACTTC
TRBV29-1	.	TRBJ1-1	TRBD1	CSVSGGWTEAFF	TGCAGCGTTTCAGGGGGTTGGACTGAAGCTTTCTTT
TRBV7-8	.	TRBJ1-2	.	CASSLVAGESNYGYTF	TGTGCCAGCAGCTTAGTGGCAGGGGAGTCTAACTATGGCTACACCTTC
TRBV15	.	TRBJ2-2	TRBD1	CATSRSQQGAGELFF	TGTGCCACCAGCAGATCACAACAGGGGGCCGGGGAGCTGTTTTTT
TRBV2	.	TRBJ1-5	.	CASSERGSNQPQHF	TGTGCCAGCAGTGAAAGGGGAAGCAATCAGCCCCAGCATTTT
TRBV29-1	.	TRBJ1-2	.	CSVEPTALGYGYTF	TGCAGCGTTGAACCGACAGCCCTGGGGTATGGCTACACCTTC